The sequence of this T cell receptor beta chain was determined in a study of blood T cells in healthy people across ages. The germline CDR1 and CDR2 sequences are SNHLY and FYNNEI. The germline V and J ends were trimmed by 1 base and 0 bases, with 2 bases remaining between them. The CDR3 totals 13 residues. For the second PCR, which ran for roughly 6 to 12 cycles, a sample-barcoded 5' primer and a J-beta primer mix were used. MiXCR, run by TCRdb on the 5' RACE reads, gives a single entry per CDR3 protein. The repertoire consists of approximately 800,000 distinct CDR3 sequences, with less than 80% occurring once and the leading ten covering around 30%.

Sequencing was performed on blood. This TCR was sampled from a man aged 25 to 40 in good health. The V call is TRBV2, the J call TRBJ2-3; D not resolved. The DNA for the CDR3 is TGTGCCAGCAGTGAAGTTAGCACAGATACGCAGTATTTT. Its translation: CASSEVSTDTQYF.